These 18 T cell receptor beta chains were sequenced from one sample in a study of TIL therapy for anti-PD-1-resistant metastatic lung cancer. Time point here: pre-treatment sample, taken before nivolumab and TIL therapy. The tumor samples were excised metastases, mostly pleural nodules or supraclavicular lymph nodes. The libraries were made with immunoSEQ v3. Sequenced by immunoSEQ multiplex PCR; TCRdb stores in-frame clones only, minus some. The data hold roughly 26,000 clones, with 72% observed a single time. This sample comprised tumor tissue, obtained at baseline. The receptors shown here come from a person aged 25 to 80 with non-small cell lung cancer.

V and J are TRBV27 and TRBJ2-3; 7 bases are a match to TRBD2. V shed 3 bases and J 8 bases; nucleotides not matched to a gene: 2. The CDR3 totals 12 residues. Germline lookup yields CDR1 MNHEY and CDR2 SMNVEV (reference sequence). DNA for the CDR3: TGTGCCAGCAGTTTTTGGGGGGGTACGCAGTATTTT. Protein sequence: CASSFWGGTQYF.

Of note for this clone: Within the sample, other DNA sequences also encode this same CDR3. The chain couples TRBV10-3 to TRBJ2-2; D not certain. CDR1 is ENHRY, CDR2 SYGVKD, per germline. Between the trimmed V and J ends, which lost 0 bases and 6 bases, there was a span of 17 bases. CDR3 length: 17 amino acids. CDR3 sequence: CAISESKGPMAPGELFF. CDR3 DNA: TGTGCCATCAGTGAGTCCAAAGGACCGATGGCCCCCGGGGAGCTGTTTTTT.

The chain is built from TRBV10-3 and TRBJ1-4, with no clear D. Germline CDR1 reads ENHRY; CDR2 reads SYGVKD. The length of the CDR3 is 15 residues. V was cut by 0 bases and J by 0 bases, with 5 bases left in between. The CDR3 DNA reads as TGTGCCATCAGTGAGTCGCCGGCAACTAATGAAAAACTGTTTTTT. This sequence encodes CAISESPATNEKLFF.

The chain has TRBV6-5 and TRBJ2-2, with a weak D call TRBD2 (6 bases). Germline CDR1 reads MNHEY; CDR2 reads SVGAGI. V lost 11 bases and J lost 8, with 18 bases in between. This CDR3 has 13 amino acids. The CDR3 nucleotides read TGTGCCTGTCGCGGGGACGTTGGAGGGGAGCTGTTTTTT. Its translation: CACRGDVGGELFF.

The table lists this clone with a few counts. V and J are TRBV10-1 and TRBJ2-1, with D uncertain. CDR3 length equals 14 residues. V lost 0 bases and J lost 3, with 6 bases in between. The germline V gene has CDR1 WNHNN and CDR2 SYGVQD (reference sequence). CDR3 in DNA: TGCGCCAGCAGTGAGTCGCAGGACTACAATGAGCAGTTCTTC. Protein sequence: CASSESQDYNEQFF.

This rearrangement joins TRBV5-1 to TRBJ2-3, with 8 bases matching TRBD2. CDR3 length: 19 residues. With 4 bases clipped from V and 0 bases from J, the junction kept 16 bases outside the gene matches. The germline V gene encodes CDR1 SGHRS and CDR2 YFSETQ. The chain's CDR3 is CASSRGEAGDLMSTDTQYF. CDR3 nucleotide sequence: TGCGCCAGCAGCCGTGGGGAAGCGGGGGACCTAATGAGCACAGATACGCAGTATTTT. Using reference TRBV5-1 and TRBJ2-3 for the parts outside the CDR3, the full variable domain is KAGVTQTPRYLIKTRGQQVTLSCSPISGHRSVSWYQQTPGQGLQFLFEYFSETQRNKGNFPGRFSGRQFSNSRSEMNVSTLELGDSALYLCASSRGEAGDLMSTDTQYFGPGTRLTVL.

The chain recombines TRBV4-1 with TRBJ2-3, with 10 bases matching TRBD2. CDR1 is MGHRA, CDR2 YSYEKL, per germline. The ends lost 3 bases at V and 2 bases at J; junction bases unmatched: 8. This CDR3 has 17 amino acids. For the CDR3, the DNA is TGCGCCAGCAGCCACCGAACCCTAGCGGGGGCCACAGATACGCAGTATTTT. Amino acids: CASSHRTLAGATDTQYF.

The V call is TRBV2, the J call TRBJ2-1; weak D call: TRBD2 (5 bases). This CDR3 has 14 residues. With 6 bases removed from V and 5 bases from J, the gap between germline ends came to 14 bases. From germline, CDR1 is SNHLY and CDR2 FYNNEI. The CDR3 DNA is TGTGCCAGCAGGGAACTAGGCTCTCACAATGAGCAGTTCTTC. It codes for CASRELGSHNEQFF.

This rearrangement joins TRBV5-1 to TRBJ2-5; the match to TRBD2 covers 11 bases. V trimming: 0 bases; J trimming: 5 bases; junction bases outside the gene matches: 3. The CDR3 extends over 15 amino acids. Germline V gives CDR1 SGHRS, CDR2 YFSETQ. This chain's CDR3 is CASSLVLAGEETQYF. The CDR3 coding sequence is TGCGCCAGCAGCTTGGTACTAGCGGGGGAGGAGACCCAGTACTTC.

CDR3 nucleotide sequence: TGTGCCAGCAGTCCCGGGACAGGGGGCGGGTACGAGCAGTACTTC. Translated, it gives CASSPGTGGGYEQYF. The chain uses TRBV7-3 and TRBJ2-7; 12 nucleotides match TRBD1. Germline loops: CDR1 SGHTA, CDR2 FQGTGA. V shed 6 bases and J 4 bases; nucleotides not matched to a gene: 7. This CDR3 is 15 amino acids long. Complete variable domain (other parts from reference TRBV7-3 and TRBJ2-7): GAGVSQTPSNKVTEKGKYVELRCDPISGHTALYWYRQSLGQGPEFLIYFQGTGAADDSGLPNDRFFAVRPEGSVSTLKIQRTERGDSAVYLCASSPGTGGGYEQYFGPGTRLTVT.

The chain's CDR3 is CASRQTGRETQYF. CDR3 DNA: TGTGCCAGCCGACAGACAGGCCGAGAGACCCAGTACTTC. The gene calls are TRBV11-3 and TRBJ2-5; D might be TRBD1 (6 bases). Trimming pared 8 bases from V and 4 bases from J, leaving 14 bases between. Per the germline V gene, CDR1 is SGHNT and CDR2 is YENEEA. The CDR3 extends over 13 amino acids.

The genes are TRBV9 and TRBJ2-3; D is ambiguous. The CDR3 extends over 16 amino acids. Germline loops: CDR1 SGDLS, CDR2 YYNGEE. Trimming took off 0 bases at V and 0 bases at J, with 11 bases between the two ends. CDR3 protein: CASSVVGLTSTDTQYF. CDR3 in DNA: TGTGCCAGCAGCGTAGTAGGTCTGACTAGCACAGATACGCAGTATTTT.

This clone was counted only a few times. The chain carries TRBV7-8 and TRBJ1-5, with unresolved D. V lost 4 bases and J 9 bases, leaving 13 bases between the germline ends. CDR3 length: 13 amino acids. Looked up from germline, CDR1 is SGHVS and CDR2 is FQNEAQ. CDR3 sequence reads: CASSSETPRPQHF. CDR3 bases: TGTGCCAGCAGCTCTGAAACCCCCCGGCCCCAGCATTTT.

The chain links TRBV28 to TRBJ1-4; unclear D gene. The CDR3 has 15 residues. The germline V gene encodes CDR1 MDHEN and CDR2 SYDVKM. Trimming stripped 10 bases from V and 1 base from J, with 16 bases between. DNA of the CDR3: TGTGCCACTACTTTTTCCCCAGGAACTAATGAAAAACTGTTTTTT. Protein: CATTFSPGTNEKLFF. Full variable domain (missing parts from reference TRBV28 and TRBJ1-4): DVKVTQSSRYLVKRTGEKVFLECVQDMDHENMFWYRQDPGLGLRLIYFSYDVKMKEKGDIPEGYSVSREKKERFSLILESASTNQTSMYLCATTFSPGTNEKLFFGSGTQLSVL.

The chain employs TRBV6-1 and TRBJ2-7; 10 nucleotides align to TRBD1. This CDR3 has 13 amino acids. Germline-derived CDR1 and CDR2 are MNHNS and SASEGT. V shed 6 bases, J shed 3 bases, and the junction held 2 bases outside the gene matches. The CDR3 DNA is TGTGCCAGCAGAGGACAGGGGGACTACGAGCAGTACTTC. Its translation is CASRGQGDYEQYF.

J is TRBJ1-2 and V is TRBV5-4; no firm D call. Germline-derived CDR1 and CDR2 are SGHNT and YYREEE (reference sequence). This CDR3 is built from 15 residues. Trimming took off 7 bases at V and 4 bases at J, with 20 bases between the two ends. CDR3 bases: TGTGCCAGCGAGGAAGGAGGGAATCCTGTCTATGGCTACACCTTC. Protein product: CASEEGGNPVYGYTF. The full variable domain, with the rest looked up from reference TRBV5-4 and TRBJ1-2, is ETGVTQSPTHLIKTRGQQVTLRCSSQSGHNTVSWYQQALGQGPQFIFQYYREEENGRGNFPPRFSGLQFPNYSSELNVNALELDDSALYLCASEEGGNPVYGYTFGSGTRLTVV.

The rearrangement links TRBV5-1 to TRBJ1-6; 7 bases line up with TRBD1. Germline V CDR1 and CDR2: SGHRS, YFSETQ. CDR3 size: 14 residues. Trimming at V came to 2 bases and at J to 13 bases, leaving 9 bases not matched to a gene. The DNA for the CDR3 is TGCGCCAGCAGCTTTGGACAGGCCACGGACCCCCTCCACTTT. Amino acids: CASSFGQATDPLHF.

The chain has TRBV30 and TRBJ2-1, with D possibly matching TRBD1 (6 bases). Per germline, CDR1 GTSNPN and CDR2 SVGIG (reference sequence). The V gene lost 5 bases and the J gene lost 5 bases, with 19 bases spanning the gap. CDR3 length: 15 residues. CDR3 sequence: CAWAQGLGQNNEQFF. The CDR3 bases are TGTGCCTGGGCACAGGGTCTCGGGCAAAACAATGAGCAGTTCTTC.